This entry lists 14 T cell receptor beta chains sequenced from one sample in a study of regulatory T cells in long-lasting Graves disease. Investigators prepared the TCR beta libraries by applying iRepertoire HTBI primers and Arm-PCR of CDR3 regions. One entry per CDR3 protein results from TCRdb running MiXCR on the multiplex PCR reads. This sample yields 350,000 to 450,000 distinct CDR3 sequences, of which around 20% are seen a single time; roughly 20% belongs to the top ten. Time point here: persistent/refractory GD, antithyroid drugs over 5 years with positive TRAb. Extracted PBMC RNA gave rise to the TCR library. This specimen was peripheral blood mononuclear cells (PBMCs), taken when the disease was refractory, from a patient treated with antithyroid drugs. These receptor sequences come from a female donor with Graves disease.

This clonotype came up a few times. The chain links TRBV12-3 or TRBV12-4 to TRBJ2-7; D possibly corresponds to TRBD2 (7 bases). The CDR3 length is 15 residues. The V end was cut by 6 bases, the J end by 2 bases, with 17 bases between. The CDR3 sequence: CASRLGGAPTYEQYF. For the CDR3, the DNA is TGTGCCAGCAGGTTGGGGGGGGCCCCAACCTACGAGCAGTACTTC.

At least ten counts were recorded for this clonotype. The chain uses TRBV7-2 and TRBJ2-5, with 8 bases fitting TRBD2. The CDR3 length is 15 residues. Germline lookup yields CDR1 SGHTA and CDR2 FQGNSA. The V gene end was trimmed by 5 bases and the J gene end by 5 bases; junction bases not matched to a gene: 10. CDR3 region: CASSLTGRGEETQYF. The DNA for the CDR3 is TGTGCCAGCAGCCTCACGGGGCGGGGGGAGGAGACCCAGTACTTC.

The CDR3 region has the DNA TGTGCCAGCCGGTGGACAGGGGAGGTTATGCCCTATAATTCACCCCTCCACTTT. This sequence encodes CASRWTGEVMPYNSPLHF. The chain uses TRBV28 and TRBJ1-6; 9 bases align to TRBD1. CDR3 length equals 18 residues. V trimming: 8 bases; J trimming: 2 bases; junction bases outside the gene matches: 13. CDR1 and CDR2 from the germline V gene are MDHEN and SYDVKM.

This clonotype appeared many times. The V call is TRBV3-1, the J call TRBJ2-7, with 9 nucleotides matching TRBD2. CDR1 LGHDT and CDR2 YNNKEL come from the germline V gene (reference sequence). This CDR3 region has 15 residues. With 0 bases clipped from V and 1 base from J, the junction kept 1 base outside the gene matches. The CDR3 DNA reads TGTGCCAGCAGCCAAGAGACTAGCGGTTCCTACGAGCAGTACTTC. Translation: CASSQETSGSYEQYF.

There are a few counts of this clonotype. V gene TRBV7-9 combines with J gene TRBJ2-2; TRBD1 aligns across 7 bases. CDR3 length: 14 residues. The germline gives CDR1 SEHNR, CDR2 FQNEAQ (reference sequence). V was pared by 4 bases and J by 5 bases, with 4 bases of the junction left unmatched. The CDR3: CASSSGQTTGELFF. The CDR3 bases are TGTGCCAGCAGCTCGGGACAGACGACCGGGGAGCTGTTTTTT.

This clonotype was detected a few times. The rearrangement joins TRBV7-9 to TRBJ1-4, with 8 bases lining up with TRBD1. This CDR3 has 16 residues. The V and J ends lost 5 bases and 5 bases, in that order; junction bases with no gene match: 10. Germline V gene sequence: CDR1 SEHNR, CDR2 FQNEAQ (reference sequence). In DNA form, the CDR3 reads TGTGCCAGCAGCCCCCCTCGGACAGGGTTCAATGAAAAACTGTTTTTT. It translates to CASSPPRTGFNEKLFF.

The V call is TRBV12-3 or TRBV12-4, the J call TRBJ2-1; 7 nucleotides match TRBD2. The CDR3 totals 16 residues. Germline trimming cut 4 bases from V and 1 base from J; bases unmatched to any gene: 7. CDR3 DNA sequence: TGTGCCAGCAGTTCTCCCCGGGACTATTCCTACAATGAGCAGTTCTTC. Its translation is CASSSPRDYSYNEQFF.

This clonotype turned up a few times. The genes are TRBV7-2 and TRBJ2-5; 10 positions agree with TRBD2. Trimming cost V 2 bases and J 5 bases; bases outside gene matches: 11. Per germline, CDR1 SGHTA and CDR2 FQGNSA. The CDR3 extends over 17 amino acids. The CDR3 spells CASSLSGRGLLVETQYF. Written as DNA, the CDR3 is TGTGCCAGCAGCTTAAGCGGGAGGGGCTTATTGGTGGAGACCCAGTACTTC.

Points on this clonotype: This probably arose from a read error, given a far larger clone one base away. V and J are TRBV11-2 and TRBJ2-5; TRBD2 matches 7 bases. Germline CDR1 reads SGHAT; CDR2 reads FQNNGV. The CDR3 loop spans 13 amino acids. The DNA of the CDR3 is TGTGCCAGCAGCCCGGGACTAAAAGAGGCCCAGTACTTC. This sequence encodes CASSPGLKEAQYF.

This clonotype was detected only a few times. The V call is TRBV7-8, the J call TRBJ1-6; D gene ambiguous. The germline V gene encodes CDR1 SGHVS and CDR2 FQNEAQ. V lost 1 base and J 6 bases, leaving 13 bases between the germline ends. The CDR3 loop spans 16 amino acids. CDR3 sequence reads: CASSLGAPYFNSPLHF. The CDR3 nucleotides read TGTGCCAGCAGCTTAGGGGCTCCTTACTTTAATTCACCCCTCCACTTT.

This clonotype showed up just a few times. The chain's CDR3 is CASSPGRGGAGANVLTF. The CDR3 DNA reads TGTGCCAGCAGCCCCGGACGAGGGGGCGCTGGGGCCAACGTCCTGACTTTC. The chain employs TRBV14 and TRBJ2-6; TRBD1 aligns across 7 bases. From germline, CDR1 is SGHDN and CDR2 FVKESK. There are 17 residues in the CDR3. J lost 2 bases, V lost 4 bases, and 8 bases had no gene match.

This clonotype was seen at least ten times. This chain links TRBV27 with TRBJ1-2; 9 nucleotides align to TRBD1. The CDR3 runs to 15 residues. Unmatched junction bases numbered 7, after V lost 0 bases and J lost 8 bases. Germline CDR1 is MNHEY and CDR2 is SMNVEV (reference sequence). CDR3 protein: CASSLSTGGARGYTF. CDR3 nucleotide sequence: TGTGCCAGCAGTTTATCAACAGGGGGCGCGAGGGGCTACACCTTC.

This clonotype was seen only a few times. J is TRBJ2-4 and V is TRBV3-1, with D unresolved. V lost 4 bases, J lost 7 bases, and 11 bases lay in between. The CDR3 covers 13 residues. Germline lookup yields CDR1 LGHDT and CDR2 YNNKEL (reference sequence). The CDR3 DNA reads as TGTGCCAGCAGCCCACCCCTGGTTAACATTCAGTACTTC. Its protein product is CASSPPLVNIQYF.

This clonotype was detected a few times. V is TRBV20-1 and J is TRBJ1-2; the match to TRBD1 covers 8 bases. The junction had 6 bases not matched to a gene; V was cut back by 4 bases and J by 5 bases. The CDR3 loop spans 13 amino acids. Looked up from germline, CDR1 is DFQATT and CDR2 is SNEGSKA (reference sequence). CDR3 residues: CSAIPGGAYGYTF. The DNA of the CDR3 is TGCAGTGCTATTCCAGGGGGCGCTTATGGCTACACCTTC.